A selection of T cell receptor beta chains follows, all from one sample in a study of blood T cell repertoires in COVID-19. Profiled with immunoSEQ multiplex PCR; TCRdb holds only in-frame clones, not every one. The sample consists of about 480,000 clones, about 88% of them appearing once. The sample was peripheral blood. Source of these receptors: a woman aged 50 to 60 with COVID-19, enrolled during active disease. The conserved cysteine and the conserved F or W are not part of the CDR3 here. D genes are given only for firm matches.

v_gene	d_gene	j_gene	CDR3aa
TRBV30	TRBD1	TRBJ1-1	AWSGDRFMNTEAF
TRBV25-1	.	TRBJ1-2	ASSRGVYGYT
TRBV5-1	TRBD2	TRBJ2-5	ASSLLAGGQETQY
TRBV2	.	TRBJ1-4	ANTKDRTAGEKLF
TRBV9	TRBD1	TRBJ2-7	ASGDGQAYEQY
TRBV5-5	.	TRBJ1-2	ASSLVLGRTGNYGYT
TRBV6-6	TRBD1	TRBJ1-5	ASSPTGMYQPQH
TRBV2	.	TRBJ2-1	ASTSEVGGGGEQF
TRBV5-6	TRBD1	TRBJ1-1	ASSTSRGDTEAF
TRBV19	.	TRBJ1-2	ASSIVEAQGSGYT
TRBV6-5	.	TRBJ2-7	ASIPPWTVAYEQY
TRBV27	.	TRBJ1-2	ASSLTGSLNYGYT
TRBV11-1	TRBD1	TRBJ2-7	ASSPRDRSDEQY
TRBV2	.	TRBJ2-7	ASAESGWGEQY
TRBV24-1	.	TRBJ1-5	ATSDEGSNQPQH
TRBV7-7	.	TRBJ2-1	ASSLGGGQGYEQF
TRBV5-1	.	TRBJ1-3	ASSLTGLPSGNTIY
TRBV6-5	TRBD1	TRBJ1-1	ASKGRGPRNTEAF
TRBV29-1	TRBD1	TRBJ2-3	SATGGGEDTQY
TRBV6-6	TRBD1	TRBJ2-3	ASSTRDRVGDTQY
TRBV5-4	TRBD1	TRBJ2-3	ASSSWRGTGFDTQY
TRBV7-9	TRBD1	TRBJ1-6	ASSYGTGSSPLH
TRBV7-7	.	TRBJ2-1	ASSSDGVIGNEQF
TRBV5-1	TRBD1	TRBJ2-7	ASSPDRLSSYEQY
TRBV2	.	TRBJ2-1	ASSGQAYNEQF
TRBV28	.	TRBJ1-6	ASSLYDEGDNSPLH
TRBV30	.	TRBJ2-1	AWSSPPGDEQF
TRBV2	.	TRBJ1-2	ASSADSTYGYT
TRBV11-1	.	TRBJ2-1	ASSLDGHSYNEQF